This T cell receptor (beta chain) was found in a study of CD8+ T cells in alopecia areata. In each case, RNA was isolated and then reverse transcribed into cDNA as the sequencing template. Only in-frame clones appear in the TCRdb table, and some are missing; sequencing was by immunoSEQ multiplex PCR. The sample lists more than 95,000 clones, 50% to 75% occurring once. For this clone: What it binds is not known.

Treatment here: oral pan-JAK inhibitor, 5-10 mg twice daily. The study's findings and limits: While patients received tofacitinib, many expanded lesional clones remained present in scalp and blood.

V trimming: 4 bases; J trimming: 7 bases; junction bases outside the gene matches: 10. The CDR3 has 15 residues. Germline assignment: CDR1 LGHNT and CDR2 FRNRAP. The chain uses TRBV12-5 and TRBJ1-1; 9 positions agree with TRBD1. The clonotype comes from a human donor with alopecia areata. This sample comprised CD8+ T cells sorted from blood, obtained at week 4, from a patient treated with tofacitinib. CDR3 sequence reads: CASGSRQGDRGEAFF. CDR3 coding DNA: TGTGCTAGTGGTTCCCGACAGGGGGACCGCGGTGAAGCTTTCTTT.